This T cell receptor (beta chain) is drawn from a study of CD8+CD57+ T cells in acquired aplastic anemia. Study-wide context: The mean DNA yield obtained from sorted CD4+ and CD8+ cells came to roughly 3 ug.

Regarding this clonotype: The antigen remains undetermined.

General study points: Patients and controls had CD8+ Simpson's diversity values that were not significantly distinct. Patients and controls were found to share around 30 CD8+ CDR3 sequences.

Genomic DNA, the template, was used for profiling of the TCR beta VDJ and CDR3. TCRdb re-analysed the reads in MiXCR, keeping a single row per CDR3 protein. The sample lists about 120,000 distinct CDR3 sequences, 45% to 60% occurring once. The patients chosen for sequencing had shown expansion of CD8+CD57+ cells (detected by flow cytometry). Blood sampling was performed on the patients, and none of them had received therapy by then. The sequenced sample was sorted CD4+, CD8+, or CD8+CD57+ T cells (not recorded which) from PBMCs. The TCR originated in a human donor with aplastic anemia.

The CDR3 here is CSASRAQGNEQFF. In nucleotides, the CDR3 is TGCAGTGCTTCCCGGGCCCAGGGCAATGAGCAGTTCTTC. The chain combines TRBV20-1 with TRBJ2-1; TRBD1 might be the D (5 bases). With 5 bases removed from V and 6 bases from J, the gap between germline ends came to 14 bases. Germline V gene sequence: CDR1 DFQATT, CDR2 SNEGSKA (reference sequence). The CDR3 has 13 amino acids.